This entry lists 18 T cell receptor beta chains sequenced from one sample in a study of cytotoxic CD8 clonotypes in ibrutinib-treated CLL. Assay: immunoSEQ multiplex PCR; the TCRdb copy retains only in-frame clones and omits some. Here the sample spans some 200,000 clones, 79% being singletons. The material was PBMCs, obtained after 12 months of ibrutinib treatment. The receptor source for this set is a human donor with chronic lymphocytic leukemia.

The chain recombines TRBV11-3 with TRBJ2-7; 7 bases match TRBD2. The CDR3 sequence is 14 residues long. J gave up 6 bases and V 3 bases, and 8 bases lay outside the gene matches. Germline assignment: CDR1 SGHNT and CDR2 YENEEA. In nucleotides, the CDR3 is TGTGCCAGCAGCTTCTCTGCGGGAGCGGGCGAGCAGTACTTC. Translating gives CASSFSAGAGEQYF.

The chain is built from TRBV11-3 and TRBJ2-1, with D possibly being TRBD2 (6 bases). The CDR3 is 16 amino acids. Trimming removed 5 bases from V and 0 bases from J, with 14 bases in between. Germline CDR1 reads SGHNT; CDR2 reads YENEEA. The CDR3 spells CASSPAGTLSYNEQFF. The DNA for the CDR3 is TGTGCCAGCAGCCCAGCCGGGACTCTCTCCTACAATGAGCAGTTCTTC.

With regard to this clone: This may come from a read error, since a much larger clone is one base off. The V gene is TRBV7-6, the J gene TRBJ2-5; no firm D call. Germline-derived CDR1 and CDR2 are SGHVS and FNYEAQ. The germline V and J ends were trimmed by 4 bases and 2 bases, with 2 bases remaining between them. The CDR3 is 11 residues long. The chain's CDR3 is CASSSQETQYF. In nucleotides, the CDR3 is TGTGCCAGCAGCTCACAAGAGACCCAGTACTTC.

There are a few counts of this clone. The V and J genes are TRBV11-3 and TRBJ2-1; 10 bases map to TRBD2. This CDR3 is built from 15 residues. V was pared by 1 base and J by 6 bases, with 3 bases of the junction left unmatched. The germline V gene encodes CDR1 SGHNT and CDR2 YENEEA. The CDR3 sequence is CASSLGGLATNEQFF. DNA for the CDR3: TGTGCCAGCAGCTTAGGGGGACTAGCGACCAATGAGCAGTTCTTC.

The rearrangement uses TRBV5-6 and TRBJ1-2; D remains ambiguous. This CDR3 is 14 amino acids long. Germline assignment: CDR1 SGHDT and CDR2 YYEEEE. Between the trimmed V and J ends, which lost 0 bases and 5 bases, there was a span of 11 bases. The CDR3 spells CASSLDWKPYGYTF. CDR3 sequence (DNA): TGTGCCAGCAGCTTGGATTGGAAACCTTATGGCTACACCTTC.

This sequence joins TRBV18 and TRBJ2-5; 8 positions agree with TRBD2. V was clipped by 0 bases and J by 4 bases; unmatched bases: 7. The CDR3 is 16 residues long. The germline V gene encodes CDR1 KGHSH and CDR2 LQKENI. The CDR3 spells CASSPPYAGGLETQYF. As DNA, the CDR3 is TGTGCCAGCTCACCACCGTACGCGGGGGGACTAGAGACCCAGTACTTC.

The chain combines TRBV6-1 with TRBJ1-3; 8 positions match TRBD1. CDR3 length equals 15 residues. Germline assignment: CDR1 MNHNS and CDR2 SASEGT. V gave up 4 bases and J gave up 2 bases; unmatched junction bases: 4. CDR3 DNA sequence: TGTGCCAGCAGTGGGCAGGGGGCGCCTGGAAACACCATATATTTT. This gives the protein CASSGQGAPGNTIYF.

The chain joins TRBV19 to TRBJ1-2, with D uncertain. The CDR3 has 13 residues. Looked up from germline, CDR1 is LNHDA and CDR2 is SQIVND (reference sequence). V was shortened by 8 bases and J by 0 bases, with 10 bases between the two germline ends. The CDR3 DNA follows: TGTGCCAGTGGGCGAACTGCTAACTATGGCTACACCTTC. It specifies CASGRTANYGYTF.

This chain uses TRBV5-1 with TRBJ2-5; the D gene is possibly TRBD1 (6 bases). This CDR3 region has 16 residues. CDR1 SGHRS and CDR2 YFSETQ come from the germline V gene. The germline V and J ends were trimmed by 4 bases and 2 bases, with 18 bases remaining between them. CDR3: CASSPTIARGQETQYF. In DNA, the CDR3 is TGCGCCAGCAGCCCAACTATCGCCAGGGGTCAAGAGACCCAGTACTTC.

V and J are TRBV28 and TRBJ1-2, with a possible D match to TRBD1 (5 bases). Trimming cost V 4 bases and J 7 bases, with 19 bases left between them. Looked up from germline, CDR1 is MDHEN and CDR2 is SYDVKM. The CDR3 covers 15 residues. The CDR3 nucleotides are TGTGCCAGCAGTTCCCCCCCAGGGAGTTCGTCTGGCTACACCTTC. Translated: CASSSPPGSSSGYTF.

This clone showed up just a few times. The same CDR3 can be traced to other DNA sequences in this sample. The CDR3 coding sequence is TGCGCCAGCAGCCAAGGACTAGCGGGGAGCTACGAGCAGTACTTC. Protein: CASSQGLAGSYEQYF. This chain connects TRBV4-1 to TRBJ2-7, with TRBD2 matching 11 bases. V lost 1 base and J lost 3; bases outside the gene matches: 2. Germline CDR1 reads MGHRA; CDR2 reads YSYEKL. The CDR3 is made up of 15 amino acids.

The V and J genes are TRBV6-5 and TRBJ1-1; TRBD1 is a possible D gene (5 bases). Germline V gene sequence: CDR1 MNHEY, CDR2 SVGAGI. This CDR3 has 14 amino acids. Trimming took off 2 bases at V and 5 bases at J, with 12 bases between the two ends. The CDR3 nucleotides read TGTGCCAGCAGTTACGGGGTGCGGGGGACTGAAGCTTTCTTT. The encoded protein is CASSYGVRGTEAFF.

Comment on this clone: The junction and the germline gene differ at one end; a read error may be behind it. The V and J genes are TRBV6-1 and TRBJ1-5, with 8 bases that match TRBD1. This CDR3 is built from 15 residues. Germline values: CDR1 MNHNS, CDR2 SASEGT. The CDR3 loop reads CTPGQASTSNQPQHF. As DNA, the CDR3 is TGCACCCCGGGACAGGCTTCTACTAGCAATCAGCCCCAGCATTTT.

The chain links TRBV11-2 to TRBJ1-5, with D hard to call. Trimming left V 0 bases short and J 5 bases short, with 5 bases between. Per the germline V gene, CDR1 is SGHAT and CDR2 is FQNNGV. The CDR3 runs to 13 residues. Here the CDR3 DNA reads TGTGCCAGCAGCTTAGATATGCATCAGCCCCAGCATTTT. This sequence encodes CASSLDMHQPQHF.

This sequence joins TRBV7-9 and TRBJ1-1; D is perhaps TRBD1 (5 bases). V lost 5 bases to trimming and J lost 1 base, with 17 bases between them. The CDR3 length is 16 residues. CDR1 is SEHNR, CDR2 FQNEAQ, per germline (reference sequence). The CDR3 DNA sequence: TGTGCCAGCAGCCCAGGGCGGGTGGGAAGGAACACTGAAGCTTTCTTT. As protein: CASSPGRVGRNTEAFF.

This clone was seen more than once but under ten times. V and J are TRBV5-4 and TRBJ1-1; weak D call: TRBD1 (5 bases). CDR3 length: 14 amino acids. Per germline, CDR1 SGHNT and CDR2 YYREEE (reference sequence). The germline V and J ends were trimmed by 2 bases and 2 bases, with 10 bases remaining between them. The CDR3 DNA sequence: TGTGCCAGCAGCTTCGGGACTCCCAACACTGAAGCTTTCTTT. This codes for CASSFGTPNTEAFF. Full variable domain (remainder filled in from reference TRBV5-4 and TRBJ1-1): ETGVTQSPTHLIKTRGQQVTLRCSSQSGHNTVSWYQQALGQGPQFIFQYYREEENGRGNFPPRFSGLQFPNYSSELNVNALELDDSALYLCASSFGTPNTEAFFGQGTRLTVV.

This clone was observed a single time. The chain uses TRBV28 and TRBJ1-2; 7 bases are a match to TRBD1. V lost 2 bases, J lost 4 bases, and 4 bases stayed unmatched. This CDR3 comprises 14 residues. Germline-derived CDR1 and CDR2 are MDHEN and SYDVKM. The CDR3 loop is CASSLTGVGYGYTF. CDR3 DNA sequence: TGTGCCAGCAGTTTAACAGGGGTGGGCTATGGCTACACCTTC.

This chain links TRBV20-1 with TRBJ2-1; D unresolved. The CDR3 runs 11 residues. Trimming cost V 3 bases and J 9 bases, with 9 bases left between them. Germline CDR1 DFQATT, CDR2 SNEGSKA (reference sequence). CDR3 coding DNA: TGCAGTGCTAGTTACGAATTTGAGCAGTTCTTC. Protein product: CSASYEFEQFF.